Below, one TCR beta chain is given with its context. In the study's own analysis: Quantification of nucleated cells was approximated via reference gene primer amplification. The table came from immunoSEQ multiplex PCR; TCRdb's copy has only in-frame clones and leaves some out. That table supplies the V and J calls and clone size; D and trimming were determined from the DNA. The sample yields approximately 170,000 clones, about 80% seen once. The V and J ends lost 5 bases and 5 bases, in that order; junction bases with no gene match: 10. CDR3 length equals 17 residues. Germline V gene sequence: CDR1 SGHNT, CDR2 YENEEA. This entry comes from a study of blood T cell repertoires in COVID-19. Whole-study context: Nucleic acid was either cDNA or gDNA, and it came from T cells, B-cell-depleted T cells, or PBMCs.

The clonotype originates from a human donor with acute or convalescent COVID-19. The donor label of this sample is uncertain. The rearrangement links TRBV11-3 to TRBJ2-5; 14 nucleotides agree with TRBD2. The sample comprised peripheral blood. This CDR3 reads CASSPGTSGSLMETQYF. CDR3 nucleotides: TGTGCCAGCAGCCCCGGGACTAGCGGGAGTCTCATGGAGACCCAGTACTTC.